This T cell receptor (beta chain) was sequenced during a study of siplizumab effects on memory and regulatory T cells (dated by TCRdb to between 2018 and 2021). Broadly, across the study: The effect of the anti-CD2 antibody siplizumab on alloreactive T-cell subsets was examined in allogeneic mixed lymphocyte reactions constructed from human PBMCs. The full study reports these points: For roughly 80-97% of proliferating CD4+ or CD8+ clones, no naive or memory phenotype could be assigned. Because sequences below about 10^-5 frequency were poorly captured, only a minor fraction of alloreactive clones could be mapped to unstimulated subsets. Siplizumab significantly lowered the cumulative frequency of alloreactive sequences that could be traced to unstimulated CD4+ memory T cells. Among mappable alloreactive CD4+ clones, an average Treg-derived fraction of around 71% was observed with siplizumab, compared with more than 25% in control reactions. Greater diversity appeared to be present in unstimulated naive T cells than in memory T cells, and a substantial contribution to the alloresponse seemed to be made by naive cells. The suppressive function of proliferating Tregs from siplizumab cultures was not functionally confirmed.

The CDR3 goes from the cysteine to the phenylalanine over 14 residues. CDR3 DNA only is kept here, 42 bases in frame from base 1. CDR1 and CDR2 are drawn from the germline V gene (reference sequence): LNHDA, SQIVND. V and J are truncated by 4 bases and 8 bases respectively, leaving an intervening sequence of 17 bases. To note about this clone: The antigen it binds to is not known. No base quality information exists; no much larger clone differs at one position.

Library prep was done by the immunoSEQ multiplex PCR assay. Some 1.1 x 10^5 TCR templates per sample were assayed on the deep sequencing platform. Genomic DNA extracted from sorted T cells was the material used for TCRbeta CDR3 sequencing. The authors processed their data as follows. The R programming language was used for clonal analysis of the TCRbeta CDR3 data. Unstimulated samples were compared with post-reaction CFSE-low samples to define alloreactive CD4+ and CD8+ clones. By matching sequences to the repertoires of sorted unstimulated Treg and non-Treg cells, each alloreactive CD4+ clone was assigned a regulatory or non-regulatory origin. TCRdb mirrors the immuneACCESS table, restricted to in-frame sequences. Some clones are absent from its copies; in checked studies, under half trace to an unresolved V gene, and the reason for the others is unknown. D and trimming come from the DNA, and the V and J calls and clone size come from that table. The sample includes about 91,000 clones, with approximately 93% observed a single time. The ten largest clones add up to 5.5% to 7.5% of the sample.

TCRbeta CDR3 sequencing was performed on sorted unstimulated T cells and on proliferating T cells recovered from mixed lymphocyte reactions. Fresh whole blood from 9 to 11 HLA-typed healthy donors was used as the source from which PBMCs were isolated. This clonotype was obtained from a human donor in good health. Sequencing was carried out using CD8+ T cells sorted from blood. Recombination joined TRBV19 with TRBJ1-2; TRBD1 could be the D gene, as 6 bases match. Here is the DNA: TGTGCCAGTAGTACCGGGACACGCGCGTTGGGCTACACCTTC. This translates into CASSTGTRALGYTF.